The 11 T cell receptor beta chains below were found in one sample sequenced in a study of T cells in women clearing cervical HPV infection. Method: immunoSEQ multiplex PCR; TCRdb's copy keeps in-frame clones and lacks some. The sample table sets out about 20,000 clones. The specimen was blood buffy coat. These receptors came from a woman aged 18 to 75 with a cervical HPV16 infection that either progressed to CIN3+ or cleared (not recorded which).

Points on this clone: The read terminates 3 residues ahead of where the CDR3 ends, so the germline J gene completes it. The rearrangement uses TRBV19 and TRBJ2-7; 9 bases fit TRBD1. The germline V gene has CDR1 LNHDA and CDR2 SQIVND (reference sequence). The ends lost 5 bases at V and 3 bases at J; junction bases unmatched: 5. The CDR3 length is 14 residues. This CDR3 reads CASSPGQGLYEQYF. Incomplete CDR3 DNA: TGTGCCAGTAGTCCGGGACAGGGCCTCTACGAG.

Partial CDR3 DNA: TGTGCCTGGAGTGTAATGGTGGGCGAC. This encodes CAWSVMVGD. The CDR3 in its entirety is CAWSVMVGDYTF. The gene calls are TRBV30 and TRBJ1-2; D call uncertain. With the read ending 3 residues before the CDR3 end, the germline J gene is used to fill in that end. Germline-derived CDR1 and CDR2 are GTSNPN and SVGIG (reference sequence). The CDR3 consists of 12 residues.

Points on this clone: The read is 3 residues too short to cover the CDR3 end, so that end is filled in from the germline J gene. The V and J genes are TRBV6-4 and TRBJ2-3, with TRBD2 identical over 11 bases. Trimming cost V 2 bases and J 1 base; bases outside gene matches: 8. Germline loops: CDR1 MRHNA, CDR2 SNTAGT. The CDR3 length is 18 residues. The DNA read from the CDR3 is TGTGCCAGCAGTGACCCTCGCTTAGCGGGGGGGTGCACAGATACG. Its translation is CASSDPRLAGGCTDT. The full CDR3 sequence reads CASSDPRLAGGCTDTQYF.

Notes on this clone: The read terminates 3 residues ahead of where the CDR3 ends, so the germline J gene completes it. The chain combines TRBV4-1 with TRBJ1-2; no firm D call. This CDR3 contains 15 residues. Trimming took 0 bases from V and 1 from J, leaving 9 bases between them. Germline lookup yields CDR1 MGHRA and CDR2 YSYEKL. The part of the CDR3 DNA that was read is TGCGCCAGCAGCCAAGAGAGGGTCAGTAACTATGGC. Translating gives CASSQERVSNYG. The CDR3, in full, reads CASSQERVSNYGYTF.

Concerning this clone itself: Sequencing ends 3 residues short of the CDR3 end; the germline J gene provides the rest. This chain links TRBV2 with TRBJ1-4, with 9 bases matching TRBD1. CDR3 length: 14 residues. CDR1 and CDR2 from the germline V gene are SNHLY and FYNNEI. Incomplete CDR3 DNA: TGTGCCAGCCTACAGGGGGCGCGGAATTCACCA. The encoded protein is CASLQGARNSP. The complete CDR3 protein is CASLQGARNSPLFF.

To note about this clone: The DNA ends 3 residues before the CDR3 does, and the rest of the CDR3 is filled in from the germline J gene. J is TRBJ2-3 and V is TRBV5-1; TRBD1 matches 9 bases. Trimming cost V 7 bases and J 1 base; bases outside gene matches: 7. The CDR3 extends over 15 amino acids. CDR1 is SGHRS and CDR2 is YFSETQ in the germline V gene. Here the CDR3 reads CASYLDRGGTDTQYF. Incomplete CDR3 DNA: TGCGCCAGCTACCTCGACAGGGGGGGCACAGATACG.

Comments on this clone: The DNA ends 3 residues before the CDR3 does, and the rest of the CDR3 is filled in from the germline J gene. The rearrangement uses TRBV27 and TRBJ1-2; no clear D gene. V was clipped by 5 bases and J by 6 bases, with 19 bases between them. Germline assignment: CDR1 MNHEY and CDR2 SMNVEV (reference sequence). The CDR3 runs to 15 residues. The CDR3 DNA, read in part, is TGTGCCAGCAGTCCCATTCGGCCGACAAGCCATGGC. Translating it yields CASSPIRPTSHG. The entire CDR3 reads CASSPIRPTSHGYTF.

CDR3 DNA, as far as it was read: TGTGCCAGCAGCTTGGTCGGGGACAGCAGCACAGATACG. Amino acids: CASSLVGDSSTDT. The CDR3 reads in full as CASSLVGDSSTDTQYF. V usage is TRBV5-4 and J usage is TRBJ2-3; the match to TRBD1 covers 7 bases. The sequenced fragment ends 3 residues before the CDR3 boundary, so the rest is inferred from the germline J gene. Per germline, CDR1 SGHNT and CDR2 YYREEE (reference sequence). Trimming removed 0 bases from V and 0 bases from J; junction bases left unmatched: 4. The CDR3 is made up of 16 amino acids.

Details on this clone: Read data end 3 residues before the CDR3 end; the end is taken from the germline J gene. This chain links TRBV7-9 with TRBJ2-7, with TRBD2 as a possible D gene (5 bases). With 8 bases removed from V and 3 bases from J, the gap between germline ends came to 14 bases. Germline CDR1 SEHNR, CDR2 FQNEAQ (reference sequence). The CDR3 consists of 13 residues. The CDR3 loop is CASGERSDYEQYF. The sequenced part of the CDR3 DNA is TGTGCCAGCGGGGAGCGGAGTGACTACGAG.

Concerning this clone: Compared with germline, one end of the junction differs, possibly owing to a read error. From the germline J gene comes the end of the CDR3, since the read stops 3 residues before it. The V call is TRBV4-2, the J call TRBJ2-3; 7 bases are a match to TRBD1. CDR1 and CDR2 from the germline V gene are LGHNA and YNFKEQ. The CDR3 covers 16 residues. CDR3 bases read: TGCGCCAGCAGCCAAGATTATACAGGGGTTGCAGATACG. Protein product: CASSQDYTGVADT. The full CDR3 is CASSQDYTGVADTQYF.

Concerning this clone: The read ends 3 residues before the CDR3 terminus; that terminus is restored from the germline J gene. The chain combines TRBV12-5 with TRBJ2-1; D gene unclear. Germline values: CDR1 LGHNT, CDR2 FRNRAP. This CDR3 is 12 amino acids long. Trimming stripped 3 bases from V and 4 bases from J, with 4 bases between. The part of the CDR3 DNA that was read is TGTGCTAGTGGTTTAGGGTACAATGAG. It codes for CASGLGYNE. From start to end, the CDR3 is CASGLGYNEQFF.